The TCR beta chain under discussion was sequenced for a study of cytomegalovirus exposure and HLA in healthy donors. Looking at the study overall: Earlier work reported approximately 100 million unique TCR beta sequences from 150 million to 200 million T cells.

This PCR relied on a set of 60 Vbeta primers and 13 Jbeta primers. The table came from immunoSEQ multiplex PCR; TCRdb's copy has only in-frame clones and leaves some out. Seen here are about 120,000 clones, around three quarters observed once, and the top ten hold 4% to 5.5%. The CDR3 sequence is 16 residues long. Deletions cut 3 bases from V and 3 bases from J, with 15 bases between. The germline gives CDR1 SGHTA, CDR2 FQGNSA. This chain connects TRBV7-2 to TRBJ1-3; D is unclear. Sequenced material: PBMCs. This TCR was recovered from a man aged 25-45 years in good health and CMV-seropositive. The CDR3 sequence: CASSFFPGAGGNTIYF. The CDR3 nucleotides are TGTGCCAGCAGCTTCTTCCCCGGTGCCGGTGGAAACACCATATATTTT.